One and the same sample provided the 9 T cell receptor beta chains below, sequenced in a study of CD8+ T cells in alopecia areata. RNA extraction and reverse transcription yielded cDNA as sequencing template. Sequencing used immunoSEQ multiplex PCR; TCRdb keeps in-frame clones, though not all of them. The data contain 150,000 to 200,000 clones, around 71% of them seen just once; the ten biggest clones take up more than 9.5%. Sequences were derived from CD8+ T cells sorted from blood, sampled at week 0. Receptors originate from a human donor with alopecia areata.

The chain employs TRBV13 and TRBJ1-5; possible D gene TRBD1, 6 bases. The V end lost 0 bases, the J end lost 9 bases, and 15 bases lay between the germline ends. Germline V gene data show CDR1 as PRHDT and CDR2 as FYEKMQ (reference sequence). The CDR3 has 15 residues. The CDR3 DNA follows: TGTGCCAGCAGCTTAGGCGAGGGGGATGGCCGGCCCCAGCATTTT. Residues: CASSLGEGDGRPQHF. The entire variable domain, with the rest obtained from reference TRBV13 and TRBJ1-5, is as follows: AAGVIQSPRHLIKEKRETATLKCYPIPRHDTVYWYQQGPGQDPQFLISFYEKMQSDKGSIPDRFSAQQFSDYHSELNMSSLELGDSALYFCASSLGEGDGRPQHFGDGTRLSIL.

The gene calls are TRBV27 and TRBJ2-5; D not certain. Germline V gives CDR1 MNHEY, CDR2 SMNVEV (reference sequence). This CDR3 spans 14 amino acids. Between the trimmed V and J ends, which lost 0 bases and 1 base, there was a span of 6 bases. The chain's CDR3 is CASSLSVPQETQYF. CDR3 DNA: TGTGCCAGCAGTTTATCGGTCCCCCAAGAGACCCAGTACTTC.

A few counts support this clone. This sequence joins TRBV5-1 and TRBJ2-7; 9 nucleotides agree with TRBD2. The CDR3 contains 15 residues. Germline V gene sequence: CDR1 SGHRS, CDR2 YFSETQ. Trimming removed 4 bases from V and 10 bases from J; junction bases left unmatched: 15. CDR3 amino acids: CASSPAGGGAGGQYF. Here the CDR3 DNA reads TGCGCCAGCAGCCCCGCCGGGGGCGGAGCGGGGGGCCAGTACTTC. The full variable domain, in which reference TRBV5-1 and TRBJ2-7 provide the parts outside the CDR3, is KAGVTQTPRYLIKTRGQQVTLSCSPISGHRSVSWYQQTPGQGLQFLFEYFSETQRNKGNFPGRFSGRQFSNSRSEMNVSTLELGDSALYLCASSPAGGGAGGQYFGPGTRLTVT.

The chain is built from TRBV29-1 and TRBJ2-2, with 9 bases that match TRBD1. The CDR3 extends over 14 amino acids. Germline V gene lookup returns CDR1 SQVTM and CDR2 ANQGSEA. The V and J ends lost 4 bases and 5 bases, in that order; junction bases with no gene match: 5. The DNA of the CDR3 is TGCAGCGTTGTGTCGGACAGGGGAACCGGGGAGCTGTTTTTT. This gives the protein CSVVSDRGTGELFF.

V gene TRBV9 combines with J gene TRBJ1-2; a weak D match, TRBD1 (6 bases). From germline, CDR1 is SGDLS and CDR2 YYNGEE. The CDR3 length is 13 residues. Between the trimmed V and J ends, which lost 3 bases and 8 bases, there was a span of 14 bases. The CDR3 loop is CASSATGLWGYTF. CDR3 DNA: TGTGCCAGCAGCGCAACAGGGTTGTGGGGCTACACCTTC.

J is TRBJ1-2 and V is TRBV2; D may be TRBD1 (6 bases). The V and J ends lost 2 bases and 2 bases respectively, with 12 bases between them. This CDR3 has 15 residues. Germline V gives CDR1 SNHLY, CDR2 FYNNEI. CDR3 in amino acids: CASSEYGGRNYGYTF. DNA of the CDR3: TGTGCCAGCAGTGAATACGGGGGGCGGAACTATGGCTACACCTTC.

With regard to this clone: The junction and the germline gene differ at one end; a read error may be behind it. This chain links TRBV7-4 with TRBJ2-5; perhaps TRBD2 as D (7 bases). This CDR3 has 14 amino acids. Per the germline V gene, CDR1 is SGHVT and CDR2 is SQSDAQ. CDR3 in amino acids: CANSPRGGAETQYF. The CDR3 DNA is TGTGCCAACAGCCCTCGCGGGGGCGCGGAGACCCAGTACTTC.

The DNA for the CDR3 is TGCGCCAGCAGCCAAGCCGAGAACAGGGAAGCTTTCTTT. Translated: CASSQAENREAFF. V gene TRBV4-1 combines with J gene TRBJ1-1, with a possible D match to TRBD1 (5 bases). V lost 1 base and J 8 bases, leaving 11 bases between the germline ends. Germline V gene data show CDR1 as MGHRA and CDR2 as YSYEKL. The CDR3 runs to 13 residues.

The rearrangement links TRBV4-1 to TRBJ1-1, with D perhaps matching TRBD1 (5 bases). V lost 0 bases, J lost 1 base, and 12 bases lay in between. The CDR3 spans 16 residues. Germline lookup yields CDR1 MGHRA and CDR2 YSYEKL. CDR3 residues: CASSQDPGPKNTEAFF. The CDR3 region has the DNA TGCGCCAGCAGCCAAGACCCGGGGCCAAAGAACACTGAAGCTTTCTTT.